This TCR beta chain was profiled in a study of Ad26.COV2.S vaccination and SARS-CoV-2 variants. Treatment: some 20 received Ad26.COV2.S at low or high dose, single or two shots; about 5 received placebo; per-sample allocation not given. Collection of the samples took place on day 63 after the first injection of vaccine or placebo. The donor's status was that of an adult aged 18-55 years in Boston. V dropped 1 base and J dropped 7 bases, with 13 bases sitting between them. Germline CDR1 LGHNA, CDR2 YSLEER. The CDR3 has 14 residues. Concerning this clone: Its antigen remains unknown.

The method was immunoSEQ multiplex PCR; TCRdb's version includes in-frame clones alone and lacks a portion of them. The profile shows around 450,000 clones, roughly nine tenths of them singletons. Whole-study results and caveats: A substantial breadth of spike-specific CD8+ and CD4+ T cell responses after vaccination has been reported.

The sequences come from peripheral blood, collected in a trial of Ad26.COV2.S vaccine versus placebo. V gene TRBV4-3 combines with J gene TRBJ1-2; weak D call: TRBD1 (6 bases). This TCR derives from a person aged 18-60 years who received the Ad26.COV2.S COVID-19 vaccine or a placebo. The CDR3 sequence is CASSQGGGWGGYTF. CDR3 in DNA: TGCGCCAGCAGCCAAGGAGGGGGGTGGGGTGGCTACACCTTC.